The clone carrying this T cell receptor (beta chain) was observed a single time. As yet, its antigen is unknown. The record originates from a study of cytotoxic CD8 clonotypes in ibrutinib-treated CLL. Study findings and constraints: Against age-matched healthy donors, baseline clonality ran higher and tracked circulating CD8+ T-cell counts. Public clonotypes were rare and shrank or held steady on treatment.

Assay used: immunoSEQ multiplex PCR; TCRdb lists only in-frame clones, some missing. The data contain about 30,000 clones, about 62% of them singletons. The material sequenced was PBMCs, taken before ibrutinib treatment. This receptor was identified in a human donor with chronic lymphocytic leukemia.

The CDR3 DNA follows: TGTGCCAGTAGTTTACAGGGGGGTAGTCCCGGGGAGCTGTTTTTT. Protein sequence: CASSLQGGSPGELFF. This chain links TRBV19 with TRBJ2-2; 8 nucleotides align to TRBD1. In germline, CDR1 is LNHDA, CDR2 SQIVND (reference sequence). The CDR3 covers 15 residues. Losses at the gene ends were 5 bases for V and 6 bases for J; bases not matched to a gene: 8.